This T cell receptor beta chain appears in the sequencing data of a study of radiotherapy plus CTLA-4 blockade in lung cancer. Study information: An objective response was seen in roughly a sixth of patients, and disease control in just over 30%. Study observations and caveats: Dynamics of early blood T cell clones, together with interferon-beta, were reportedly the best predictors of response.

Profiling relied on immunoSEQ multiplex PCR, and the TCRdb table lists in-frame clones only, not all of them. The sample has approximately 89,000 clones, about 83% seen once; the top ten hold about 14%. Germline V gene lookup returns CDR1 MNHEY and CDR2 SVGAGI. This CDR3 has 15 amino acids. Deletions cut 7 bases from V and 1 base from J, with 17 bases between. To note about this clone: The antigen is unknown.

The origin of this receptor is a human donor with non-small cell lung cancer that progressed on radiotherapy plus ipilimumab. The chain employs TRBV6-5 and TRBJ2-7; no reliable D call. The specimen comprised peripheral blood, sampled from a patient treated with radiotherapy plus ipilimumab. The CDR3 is CASTSLWQASYEQYF. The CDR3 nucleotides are TGTGCCAGCACCTCTCTCTGGCAGGCATCCTACGAGCAGTACTTC.